Described below is a single TCR beta chain sequence and its context. The antigen is not known. Trimming cost V 1 base and J 4 bases, with 12 bases left between them. Germline CDR1 SGDLS, CDR2 YYNGEE. The CDR3 length is 14 residues. The sample is drawn from a study of T-cell memory formation after mild COVID-19. As for the study in general: Most TCR clusters belonged to a single donor. Study conclusions and caveats: What remained unconfirmed was the SARS-CoV-2 specificity of second-wave clones peaking on day 37.

TCRdb re-called the 5' RACE reads with MiXCR, one entry per CDR3 protein. The repertoire holds 85,000 to 120,000 distinct CDR3 sequences, with approximately 15% as singletons. Sequencing was performed on PBMCs or a T cell subset sorted from them (not recorded which). This TCR was sampled from an adult woman who had mild COVID-19 (a few samples of this study predate the infection). Cell type and time point are not known. The chain joins TRBV9 to TRBJ2-7; the D gene is possibly TRBD1 (6 bases). CDR3 coding DNA: TGTGCCAGCAGCGTAAGTTGGGGGCGGTACGAGCAGTACTTC. Residues: CASSVSWGRYEQYF.